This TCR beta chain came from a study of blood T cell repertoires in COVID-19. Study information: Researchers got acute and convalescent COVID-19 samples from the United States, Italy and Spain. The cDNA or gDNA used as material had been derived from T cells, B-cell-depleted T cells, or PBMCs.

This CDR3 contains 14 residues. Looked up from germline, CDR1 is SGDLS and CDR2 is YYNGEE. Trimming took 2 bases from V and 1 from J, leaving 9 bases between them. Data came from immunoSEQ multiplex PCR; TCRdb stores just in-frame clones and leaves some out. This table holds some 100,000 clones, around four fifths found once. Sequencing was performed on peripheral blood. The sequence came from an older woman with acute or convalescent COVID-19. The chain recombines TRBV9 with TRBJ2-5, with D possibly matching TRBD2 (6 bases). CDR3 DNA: TGTGCCAGCAGCGTCGGACTACGCCAAGAGACCCAGTACTTC. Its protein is CASSVGLRQETQYF. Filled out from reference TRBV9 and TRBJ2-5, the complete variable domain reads DSGVTQTPKHLITATGQRVTLRCSPRSGDLSVYWYQQSLDQGLQFLIQYYNGEERAKGNILERFSAQQFPDLHSELNLSSLELGDSALYFCASSVGLRQETQYFGPGTRLLVL.